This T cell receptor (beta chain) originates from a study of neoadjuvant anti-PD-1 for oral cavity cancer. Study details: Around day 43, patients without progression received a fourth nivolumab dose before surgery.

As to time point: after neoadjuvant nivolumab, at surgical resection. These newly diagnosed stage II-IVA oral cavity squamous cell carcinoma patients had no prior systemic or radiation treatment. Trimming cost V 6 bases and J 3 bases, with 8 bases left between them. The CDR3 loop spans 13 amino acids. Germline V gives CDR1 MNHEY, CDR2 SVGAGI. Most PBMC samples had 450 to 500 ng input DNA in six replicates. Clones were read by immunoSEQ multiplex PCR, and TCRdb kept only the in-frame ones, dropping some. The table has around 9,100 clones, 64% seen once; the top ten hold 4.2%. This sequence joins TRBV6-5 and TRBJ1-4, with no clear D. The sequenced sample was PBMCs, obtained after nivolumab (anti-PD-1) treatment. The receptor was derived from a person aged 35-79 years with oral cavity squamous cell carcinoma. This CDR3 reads CASRNSANEKLFF. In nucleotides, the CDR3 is TGTGCCAGCAGAAACTCAGCTAATGAAAAACTGTTTTTT.